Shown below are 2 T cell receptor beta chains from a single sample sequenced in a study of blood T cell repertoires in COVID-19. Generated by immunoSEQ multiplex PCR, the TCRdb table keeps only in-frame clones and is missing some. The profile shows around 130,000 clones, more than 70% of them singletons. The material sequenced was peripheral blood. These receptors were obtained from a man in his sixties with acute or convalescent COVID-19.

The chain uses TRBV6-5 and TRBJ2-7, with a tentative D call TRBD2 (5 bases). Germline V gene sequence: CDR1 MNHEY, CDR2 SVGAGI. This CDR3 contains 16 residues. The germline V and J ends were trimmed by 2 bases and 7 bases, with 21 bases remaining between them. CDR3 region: CASSYARGPYAGEQYF. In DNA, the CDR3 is TGTGCCAGCAGTTACGCACGCGGACCCTACGCGGGTGAGCAGTACTTC.

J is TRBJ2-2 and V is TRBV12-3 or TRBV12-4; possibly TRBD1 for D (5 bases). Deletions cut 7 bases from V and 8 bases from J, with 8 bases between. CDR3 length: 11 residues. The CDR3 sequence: CASTPGGELFF. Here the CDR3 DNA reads TGTGCCAGCACCCCAGGGGGGGAGCTGTTTTTT.